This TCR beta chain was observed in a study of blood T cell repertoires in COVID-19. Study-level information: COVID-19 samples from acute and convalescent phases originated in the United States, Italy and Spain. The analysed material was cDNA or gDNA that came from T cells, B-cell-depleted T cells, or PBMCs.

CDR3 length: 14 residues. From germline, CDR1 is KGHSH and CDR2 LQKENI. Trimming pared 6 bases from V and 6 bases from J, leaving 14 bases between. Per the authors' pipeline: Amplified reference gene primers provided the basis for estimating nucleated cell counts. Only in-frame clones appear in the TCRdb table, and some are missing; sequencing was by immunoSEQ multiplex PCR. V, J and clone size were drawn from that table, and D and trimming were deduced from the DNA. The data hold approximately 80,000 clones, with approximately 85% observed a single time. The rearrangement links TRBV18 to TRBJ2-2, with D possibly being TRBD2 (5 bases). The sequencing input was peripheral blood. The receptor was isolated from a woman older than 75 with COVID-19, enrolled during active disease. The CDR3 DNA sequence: TGTGCCAGCTCGTGGCTAGCTATGGCCGGGGAGCTGTTTTTT. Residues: CASSWLAMAGELFF. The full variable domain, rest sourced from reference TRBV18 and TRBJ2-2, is NAGVMQNPRHLVRRRGQEARLRCSPMKGHSHVYWYRQLPEEGLKFMVYLQKENIIDESGMPKERFSAEFPKEGPSILRIQQVVRGDSAAYFCASSWLAMAGELFFGEGSRLTVL.